A single T cell receptor (beta chain) is shown here with its context. Its antigen is not identified. Germline V lookup: CDR1 SGDLS, CDR2 YYNGEE. The CDR3 contains 16 residues. V was clipped by 0 bases and J by 5 bases; unmatched bases: 5. The data were obtained in a study of cytomegalovirus exposure and HLA in healthy donors. Broader study findings: Common viral pathogens were later found to be apparently linked to several of the most significant clusters. Cytomegalovirus status was reportedly diagnosed by the classifier with high specificity and sensitivity. Later analysis identified about 18,000 TCR beta sequences associated with HLA alleles, using a false discovery rate threshold of 0.05. The authors enumerated 180 or so TCR beta chains as linked to cytomegalovirus.

13 Jbeta primers and 60 Vbeta primers were used for the PCR. This table comes from immunoSEQ multiplex PCR, and its TCRdb copy is limited to in-frame clones, with some not included. Of 120,000 to 150,000 clones listed, around three quarters are singletons. The sequenced sample was PBMCs. This chain links TRBV9 with TRBJ1-6; 7 nucleotides agree with TRBD1. This clonotype was sampled from a woman in her 40s in good health and CMV-seropositive. CDR3 protein: CASSVEGQTNNSPLHF. The CDR3 bases are TGTGCCAGCAGCGTAGAGGGACAGACAAATAATTCACCCCTCCACTTT.